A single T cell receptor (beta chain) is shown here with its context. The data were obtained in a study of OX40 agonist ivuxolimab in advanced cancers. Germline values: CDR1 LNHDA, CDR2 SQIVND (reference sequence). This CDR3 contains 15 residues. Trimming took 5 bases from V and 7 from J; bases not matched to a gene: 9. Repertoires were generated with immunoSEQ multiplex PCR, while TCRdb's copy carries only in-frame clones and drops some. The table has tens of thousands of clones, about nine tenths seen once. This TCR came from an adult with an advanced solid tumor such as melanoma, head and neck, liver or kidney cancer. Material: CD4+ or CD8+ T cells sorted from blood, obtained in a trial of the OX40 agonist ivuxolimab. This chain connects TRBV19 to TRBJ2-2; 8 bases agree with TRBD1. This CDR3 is CASSFGQGTGGELFF. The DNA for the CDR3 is TGTGCCAGTAGTTTTGGACAGGGCACCGGCGGGGAGCTGTTTTTT.